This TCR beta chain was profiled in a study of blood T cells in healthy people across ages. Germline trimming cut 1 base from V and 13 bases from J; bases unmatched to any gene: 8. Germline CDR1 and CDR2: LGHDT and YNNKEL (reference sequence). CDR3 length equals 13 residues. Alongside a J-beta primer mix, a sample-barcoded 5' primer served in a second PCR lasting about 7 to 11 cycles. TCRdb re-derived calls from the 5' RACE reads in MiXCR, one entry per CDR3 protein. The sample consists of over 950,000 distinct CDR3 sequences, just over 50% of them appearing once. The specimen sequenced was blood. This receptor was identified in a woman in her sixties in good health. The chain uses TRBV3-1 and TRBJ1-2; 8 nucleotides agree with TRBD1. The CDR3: CASSQGQGLRRTF. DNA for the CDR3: TGTGCCAGCAGCCAAGGACAGGGGTTACGTCGCACCTTC.